This TCR beta chain is drawn from a study of T cell responses to AZD1222 COVID-19 vaccine. Study results and caveats: Among spike-specific TCRs, nearly half reportedly target unmutated variant regions.

Assay used: immunoSEQ multiplex PCR; TCRdb lists only in-frame clones, some missing. The sample carries roughly 150,000 clones, more than 75% recorded once. V lost 8 bases and J 3 bases, leaving 14 bases between the germline ends. CDR3 length equals 13 residues. Germline CDR1 reads MNHEY; CDR2 reads SVGAGI. A note on this clone: The antigen is not known.

This clonotype was sampled from an adult in good health. J is TRBJ2-7 and V is TRBV6-5; tentative D call: TRBD1 (6 bases). Sequences were derived from peripheral blood, sampled on day 0 of AZD1222 vaccination. CDR3 protein: CASRRQVNYEQYF. Written as DNA, the CDR3 is TGTGCCAGCCGTCGACAGGTAAACTACGAGCAGTACTTC.